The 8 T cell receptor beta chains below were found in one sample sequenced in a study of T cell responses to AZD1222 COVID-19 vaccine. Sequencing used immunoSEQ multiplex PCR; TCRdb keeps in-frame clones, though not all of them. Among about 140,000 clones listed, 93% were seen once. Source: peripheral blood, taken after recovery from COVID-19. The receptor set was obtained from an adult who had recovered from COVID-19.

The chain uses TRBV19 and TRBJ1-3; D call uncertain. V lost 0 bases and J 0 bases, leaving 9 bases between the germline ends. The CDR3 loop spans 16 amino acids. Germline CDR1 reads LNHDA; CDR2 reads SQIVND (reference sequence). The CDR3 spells CASSIEATSSGNTIYF. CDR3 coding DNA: TGTGCCAGTAGTATAGAGGCAACCAGCTCTGGAAACACCATATATTTT.

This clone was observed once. The CDR3 sequence: CASRRSTASNEKLFF. In DNA, the CDR3 is TGTGCCAGCAGGCGTTCCACAGCTAGTAATGAAAAACTGTTTTTT. The genes are TRBV28 and TRBJ1-4; D gene ambiguous. CDR1 and CDR2 from the germline V gene are MDHEN and SYDVKM. V lost 6 bases, J lost 4 bases, and 15 bases lay in between. This CDR3 is built from 15 residues.

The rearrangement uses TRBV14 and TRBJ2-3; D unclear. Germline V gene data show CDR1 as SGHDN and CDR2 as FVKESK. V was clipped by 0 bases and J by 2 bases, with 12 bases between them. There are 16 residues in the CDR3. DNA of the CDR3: TGTGCCAGCAGCCAAGACGACTCCTACTTCACAGATACGCAGTATTTT. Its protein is CASSQDDSYFTDTQYF.

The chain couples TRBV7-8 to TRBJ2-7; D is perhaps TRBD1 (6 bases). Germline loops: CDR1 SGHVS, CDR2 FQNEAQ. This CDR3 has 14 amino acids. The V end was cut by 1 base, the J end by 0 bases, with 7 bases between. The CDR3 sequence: CASSLGQASYEQYF. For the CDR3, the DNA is TGTGCCAGCAGCTTAGGACAGGCCTCCTACGAGCAGTACTTC.

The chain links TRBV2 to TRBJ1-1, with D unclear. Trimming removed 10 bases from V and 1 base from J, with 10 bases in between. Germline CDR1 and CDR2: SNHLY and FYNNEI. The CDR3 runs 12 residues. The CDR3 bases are TGTGCCACCCAGACCCAGAACACTGAAGCTTTCTTT. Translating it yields CATQTQNTEAFF.

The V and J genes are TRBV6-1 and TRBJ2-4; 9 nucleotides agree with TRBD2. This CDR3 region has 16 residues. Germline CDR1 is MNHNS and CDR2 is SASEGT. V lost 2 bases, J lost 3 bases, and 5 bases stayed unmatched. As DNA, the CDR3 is TGTGCCAGCAGTGAAATTCCTAGCGGGAACAAAAACATTCAGTACTTC. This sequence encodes CASSEIPSGNKNIQYF.

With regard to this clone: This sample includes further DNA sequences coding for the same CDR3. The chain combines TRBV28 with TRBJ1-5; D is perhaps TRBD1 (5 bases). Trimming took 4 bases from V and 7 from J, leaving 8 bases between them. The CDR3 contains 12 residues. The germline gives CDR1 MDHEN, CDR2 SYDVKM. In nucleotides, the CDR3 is TGTGCCAGCAGTTGGGGCCGGCAGCCCCAGCATTTT. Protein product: CASSWGRQPQHF.

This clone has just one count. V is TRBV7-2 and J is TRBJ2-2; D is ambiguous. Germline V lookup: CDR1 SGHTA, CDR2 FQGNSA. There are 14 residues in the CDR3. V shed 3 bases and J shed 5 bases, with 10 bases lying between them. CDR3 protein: CASSFGPGTGELFF. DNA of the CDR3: TGTGCCAGCAGCTTTGGTCCTGGGACCGGGGAGCTGTTTTTT.